Listed below are T cell receptor beta chains from one sample, sequenced in a study of blood T cell repertoires in COVID-19. Measured with immunoSEQ multiplex PCR; TCRdb has only the in-frame clones, and not every one. Of over 70,000 clones in the sample, 80% are singletons; the top ten hold 15% to 20%. Sequenced sample: peripheral blood. These receptor sequences come from a man between 65 and 85 years old who had recovered from COVID-19. Each CDR3 is given with its conserved first and last residue. The order of the fields is V gene, J gene, clone size, D gene, CDR3 DNA, CDR3 protein. The D gene is left open where the match is weak. Expanded clones get a size class; other rows say once, few or many, or leave the size out.

>TRBV5-1|TRBJ2-7|NA|NA
TGCGCCAGGGAGCAACGGGTCGAAACCCTCTACGAGCAGTACTTC
CAREQRVETLYEQYF
>TRBV18|TRBJ2-7|NA|TRBD1
TGTGCCAGCTCACCATTCCGGGACAGAAGCTACGAGCAGTACTTC
CASSPFRDRSYEQYF
>TRBV7-9|TRBJ2-1|NA|NA
TGTGCCAGCAGCTCTCCATCGGATGAGCAGTTCTTC
CASSSPSDEQFF
>TRBV7-8|TRBJ2-5|NA|NA
TGTGCCAGCAGCTTAGGACAGAGACAAGAGACCCAGTACTTC
CASSLGQRQETQYF
>TRBV16|TRBJ2-7|few|NA
TGTGCCAGCAGCCAATCCCCAGCCTACGAGCAGTACTTC
CASSQSPAYEQYF
>TRBV6-5|TRBJ1-5|NA|TRBD1
TGTGCCAGCAGTCGGGACAGGGGGAGCAATCAGCCCCAGCATTTT
CASSRDRGSNQPQHF
>TRBV6-5|TRBJ1-1|NA|TRBD1
TGTGCCAGCAGAAAACAGGGGCCTGAAGCTTTCTTT
CASRKQGPEAFF
>TRBV6-2/TRBV6-3|TRBJ2-7|few|NA
TGTGCCAGCAGTTACGGGGCCGGAGTAGCGGAAAGAGAGCAGTACTTC
CASSYGAGVAEREQYF
>TRBV30|TRBJ1-2|many|NA
TGTGCCTGGAGTCGGAGCTATGGCTACACCTTC
CAWSRSYGYTF
>TRBV4-3|TRBJ2-1|NA|NA
TGCGCCAGCAGCCACGGGGGGCAGCGTGAGCAGTTCTTC
CASSHGGQREQFF
>TRBV19|TRBJ1-1|NA|TRBD1
TGTGCCAGTGGGGACAGTGGGACCACTGAAGCTTTCTTT
CASGDSGTTEAFF
>TRBV7-2|TRBJ1-1|NA|TRBD1
TGTGCCAGCAGCTTTCAGGGGGCTAGGACTGAAGCTTTCTTT
CASSFQGARTEAFF
>TRBV28|TRBJ2-5|NA|TRBD1
TGTGCCAGCAGCCTCATGACAGGGGTCCAAGAGACCCAGTACTTC
CASSLMTGVQETQYF
>TRBV24-1|TRBJ2-1|NA|TRBD2
TGTGCCACCAGTGAACTCAGGACTAGCGGGAGGACGCAGTTCAATGAGCAGTTCTTC
CATSELRTSGRTQFNEQFF
>TRBV18|TRBJ2-1|NA|NA
TGTGCCAGCTCACCAGGCGGCAGCTCCTACAATGAGCAGTTCTTC
CASSPGGSSYNEQFF
>TRBV27|TRBJ2-1|NA|TRBD2
TGTGCCAGCAGTTACGGGGCTCAGCGGGAAATCTATGAGCAGTTCTTC
CASSYGAQREIYEQFF
>TRBV3-1/TRBV3-2|TRBJ1-1|NA|TRBD1
TGTGCCAGCAGCCAACGCGGGACAGGGACGATGGAAGCTTTCTTT
CASSQRGTGTMEAFF
>TRBV7-8|TRBJ1-1|NA|NA
TGTGCCAGCAGCTTGCAGGGAACCACTGAAGCTTTCTTT
CASSLQGTTEAFF
>TRBV6-5|TRBJ1-1|NA|TRBD1
TGTGCCAGCAGTTACTCGAAGGGACAGGGTACTGAAGCTTTCTTT
CASSYSKGQGTEAFF
>TRBV5-1|TRBJ2-6|NA|NA
TGCGCCAGCAGTATAAATACAGGGCCTGGGGCCAACGTCCTGACTTTC
CASSINTGPGANVLTF
>TRBV6-5|TRBJ2-6|NA|TRBD1
TGTGCCAGCCAACAGGGGGCGGGTGGGGCCAACGTCCTGACTTTC
CASQQGAGGANVLTF
>TRBV21-1|TRBJ2-2|NA|NA
TGTGCCAGCAGCAAGGGCCTAGCGAGACCTCTAACCGGGGAGCTGTTTTTT
CASSKGLARPLTGELFF
>TRBV28|TRBJ2-7|NA|TRBD1
TGTGCCAGCCACGGACAGGGGTTATCGTACGAGCAGTACTTC
CASHGQGLSYEQYF
>TRBV7-2|TRBJ1-2|once|TRBD1
TGTGCCAGCAGCTGGACAGGGCCGGTCGGGTATGGCTACACCTTC
CASSWTGPVGYGYTF
>TRBV27|TRBJ2-5|NA|NA
TGTGCCAGCAGTTTATATAGTTTTGTGGGCAGCCCCTCCCAAGAGACCCAGTACTTC
CASSLYSFVGSPSQETQYF
>TRBV28|TRBJ1-5|NA|TRBD1
TGTGCCAGCAGCCCACCCCTGGGACAGAGCAATCAGCCCCAGCATTTT
CASSPPLGQSNQPQHF
>TRBV5-1|TRBJ2-7|once|TRBD2
TGCGCCAGCAGGCGGGAGTCCTACGAGCAGTACTTC
CASRRESYEQYF
>TRBV7-2|TRBJ2-5|NA|NA
TGTGCCAGCAGCTTAGTGGGGGGTAACTCCCAAGAGACCCAGTACTTC
CASSLVGGNSQETQYF
>TRBV14|TRBJ2-4|few|TRBD1
TGTGCCAGCAGCCGGGGACAGGGATTAGCCAAAAACATTCAGTACTTC
CASSRGQGLAKNIQYF
>TRBV25-1|TRBJ1-5|NA|NA
TGTGCCAGCAGTGAGTTTGGGGGCGCGAATCAGCCCCAGCATTTT
CASSEFGGANQPQHF
>TRBV30|TRBJ2-7|NA|TRBD2
TGTGCCTGGAGTGTACGCGGGGGAACATACGAGCAGTACTTC
CAWSVRGGTYEQYF
>TRBV9|TRBJ2-3|NA|TRBD2
TGTGCCAGCAGCGACAACCGAACTAGCGGGGGGGGCACAGATACGCAGTATTTT
CASSDNRTSGGGTDTQYF